This TCR beta chain was sequenced for a study of cytomegalovirus exposure and HLA in healthy donors. From germline, CDR1 is MDHEN and CDR2 SYDVKM. The CDR3 runs to 14 residues. With V trimmed by 3 bases and J by 6 bases, 5 bases remained unmatched. The table came from immunoSEQ multiplex PCR; TCRdb's copy has only in-frame clones and leaves some out. The sample lists 100,000 to 150,000 clones; around 94% were seen once. The receptor was isolated from a woman aged 18-29 years in good health and CMV-seronegative. This sequence joins TRBV28 and TRBJ2-1; 7 nucleotides line up with TRBD1. The sequenced sample was PBMCs. The CDR3 reads CASSFQGDGNEQFF. CDR3 coding DNA: TGTGCCAGCAGTTTTCAGGGGGACGGCAATGAGCAGTTCTTC.